Listed below are T cell receptor beta chains from one sample, sequenced in a study of blood T cell repertoires in COVID-19. Clones were sequenced by immunoSEQ multiplex PCR, and TCRdb holds only the in-frame ones, with some missing. Of roughly 330,000 clones listed, roughly 90% are singletons. The sample comprised peripheral blood. The receptors come from a young man who had recovered from COVID-19. Both conserved end residues are part of each CDR3. The D gene is left open where the match is weak. Rows give clone size only sometimes, using once, few, many, or a class for an expanded clone.

D	V	J	size	DNA	CDR3
NA	TRBV7-2	TRBJ2-3	NA	TGTGCCAGCAGCTTGGGGTTAGGGGCCGATACGCAGTATTTT	CASSLGLGADTQYF
TRBD1	TRBV5-1	TRBJ1-2	few	TGCGCCAGCAGCTTGGCCACAGGGGACTATGGCTACACCTTC	CASSLATGDYGYTF
NA	TRBV5-6	TRBJ1-1	NA	TGTGCCAGCAGTAAGGGGGGGACTGAAGCTTTCTTT	CASSKGGTEAFF
TRBD2	TRBV7-3	TRBJ2-5	NA	TGTGCCAGCAGCTTAGCGGGGGGACTTCAAGAGACCCAGTACTTC	CASSLAGGLQETQYF
NA	TRBV19	TRBJ1-5	NA	TGTGCCAGTAGTATAGTCCAGAATCAGCCCCAGCATTTT	CASSIVQNQPQHF
TRBD1	TRBV19	TRBJ1-1	NA	TGTGCCAGTACCGGGACAGGGGGCACTGAAGCTTTCTTT	CASTGTGGTEAFF
NA	TRBV6-5	TRBJ2-3	once	TGTGCCAGCAGTTACTCGCCTAGCGCTACAGATACGCAGTATTTT	CASSYSPSATDTQYF
TRBD1	TRBV19	TRBJ2-3	NA	TGTGCCAGTAGTGTGAGACAGGGCAAAAGTGATACGCAGTATTTT	CASSVRQGKSDTQYF
TRBD2	TRBV4-3	TRBJ2-3	NA	TGCGCCAGCAGCCAAGTCCGGACTAGCGGGGATTACACAGATACGCAGTATTTT	CASSQVRTSGDYTDTQYF
TRBD2	TRBV27	TRBJ2-3	NA	TGTGCCAGCAGTGGGACTAGCGGGGGGGCAGATACGCAGTATTTT	CASSGTSGGADTQYF
NA	TRBV9	TRBJ1-2	few	TGTGCCAGCAGCGTAGATGTAGCGGATGGCTACACCTTC	CASSVDVADGYTF
NA	TRBV5-1	TRBJ1-4	NA	TGCGCCAGCAGCGCCATCGGGGAATCTGGGGAAAAACTGTTTTTT	CASSAIGESGEKLFF
TRBD2	TRBV5-1	TRBJ2-1	NA	TGCGCCAGCAGCTGGGCCACTAGCGGGGTATACAATGAGCAGTTCTTC	CASSWATSGVYNEQFF
TRBD1	TRBV18	TRBJ1-2	NA	TGTGCCAGCTCACCAGGGACAGGGACTAACTATGGCTACACCTTC	CASSPGTGTNYGYTF
TRBD1	TRBV3-1/TRBV3-2	TRBJ2-1	NA	TGTGCCAGCAGCCAAGTAGGGACAGAACACAATGAGCAGTTCTTC	CASSQVGTEHNEQFF
NA	TRBV5-5	TRBJ2-7	NA	TGTGCCAGCAGCTTGGCCGGGGGGCCGATCTCCTACGAGCAGTACTTC	CASSLAGGPISYEQYF
TRBD1	TRBV3-1/TRBV3-2	TRBJ2-2	once	TGTGCCAGCAGCTCCGGACAGGAGAACACCGGGGAGCTGTTTTTT	CASSSGQENTGELFF
NA	TRBV12-3/TRBV12-4	TRBJ2-7	NA	TGTGCCAGCAGTTTAGGGACTACCTACGAGCAGTACTTC	CASSLGTTYEQYF
TRBD1	TRBV10-3	TRBJ2-2	NA	TGTGCCATATCAGGGGGCACCGGGGAGCTGTTTTTT	CAISGGTGELFF
TRBD2	TRBV5-5	TRBJ2-5	NA	TGTGCCAGCAGCTTAGTACTAGCGGACCAAGAGACCCAGTACTTC	CASSLVLADQETQYF
TRBD1	TRBV6-2/TRBV6-3	TRBJ2-7	NA	TGTGCCAGCAGCCGGGGACAGGTGAAGGCCTACGAGCAGTACTTC	CASSRGQVKAYEQYF
NA	TRBV5-1	TRBJ2-7	NA	TGCGCCAGCAGCTTTCTTGTGGGAGGCACCTACGAGCAGTACTTC	CASSFLVGGTYEQYF
TRBD1	TRBV28	TRBJ1-2	NA	TGTGCCAGCTTCCCTCAGGGGGCGGTTGGCTACACCTTC	CASFPQGAVGYTF
TRBD1	TRBV10-3	TRBJ1-1	NA	TGTGCCATCAAGATCGCCCAGGGGGCCGACACTGAAGCTTTCTTT	CAIKIAQGADTEAFF
TRBD1	TRBV18	TRBJ1-1	NA	TGTGCCAGCTCTCGACAGGGGCGTACTGAAGCTTTCTTT	CASSRQGRTEAFF
NA	TRBV30	TRBJ1-1	NA	TGTGCCTGGAGCCCATCTAGCACTGAAGCTTTCTTT	CAWSPSSTEAFF
NA	TRBV19	TRBJ2-7	NA	TGTGCCAGTAGTATAGAGGCGGCTTACTCCTACGAGCAGTACTTC	CASSIEAAYSYEQYF
NA	TRBV29-1	TRBJ1-1	NA	TGCAGCGTTGATGCACGGCAGGCCAACACTGAAGCTTTCTTT	CSVDARQANTEAFF
TRBD1	TRBV29-1	TRBJ1-5	NA	TGCAGCGTTGGGGCTTCCGGGACAGGGAATCAGCCCCAGCATTTT	CSVGASGTGNQPQHF
TRBD1	TRBV3-1/TRBV3-2	TRBJ2-7	NA	TGTGCCAGCAGCAACAGAGGACAGGGTCCCAACGAGCAGTACTTC	CASSNRGQGPNEQYF
TRBD2	TRBV6-2/TRBV6-3	TRBJ2-5	NA	TGTGCCAGCAGTTTTCTAGCGGGAGTGGAGACCCAGTACTTC	CASSFLAGVETQYF
NA	TRBV27	TRBJ2-5	NA	TGTGCCAGCGGAGTCCGTCCAGAGACCCAGTACTTC	CASGVRPETQYF
TRBD2	TRBV5-1	TRBJ2-1	NA	TGCGCCAGCAGCTTGGGACTAGCGGGAATGGCTGACAATGAGCAGTTCTTC	CASSLGLAGMADNEQFF
TRBD2	TRBV18	TRBJ2-2	NA	TGTGCCAGCTCACCACCGGAGTCTGGCGGGAGAGACGGGGAGCTGTTTTTT	CASSPPESGGRDGELFF
NA	TRBV9	TRBJ2-2	few	TGTGCCAGCAGCCCGAGCGCCGGGGAGCTGTTTTTT	CASSPSAGELFF
TRBD1	TRBV10-1	TRBJ1-1	NA	TGCGCCAGCAGTGAGGACAGGGCGGACACTGAAGCTTTCTTT	CASSEDRADTEAFF
TRBD1	TRBV14	TRBJ1-1	NA	TGTGCCAGCAGCGCGGGACAGACGAAAAGGAGGACTGAAGCTTTCTTT	CASSAGQTKRRTEAFF
NA	TRBV30	TRBJ1-1	NA	TGTGCCTGGAGGGAACTAGGGAACACTGAAGCTTTCTTT	CAWRELGNTEAFF
NA	TRBV4-2	TRBJ2-1	NA	TGTGCCAGCAGCCAAGATTTTGGGGGGAGCAACAATGAGCAGTTCTTC	CASSQDFGGSNNEQFF
TRBD2	TRBV19	TRBJ2-1	NA	TGTGCCGCCGCTAGCGGGCCGAGCAATGAGCAGTTCTTC	CAAASGPSNEQFF
NA	TRBV2	TRBJ2-5	NA	TGTGCCAATAAAATCCCGGGAGCAGAGACCCAGTACTTC	CANKIPGAETQYF
NA	TRBV29-1	TRBJ1-4	NA	TGCAGCGCCTTTGACGGGTTTGCAACTAATGAAAAACTGTTTTTT	CSAFDGFATNEKLFF
NA	TRBV7-2	TRBJ1-3	NA	TGTGCCAGCAGCCCCTTCGGGACACTCTCTGGAAACACCATATATTTT	CASSPFGTLSGNTIYF
NA	TRBV3-1/TRBV3-2	TRBJ1-2	NA	TGTGCCAGCAGCCAGAGGGAGGGCTCCGGGGTCTATGGCTACACCTTC	CASSQREGSGVYGYTF
TRBD2	TRBV5-4	TRBJ2-7	NA	TGTGCCAGCAGCCGGACTAGCGGAGGGCCCCCGGGTTCCGAGCAGTACTTC	CASSRTSGGPPGSEQYF
TRBD2	TRBV6-5	TRBJ2-2	once	TGTGCCAGTTTACGGGGGGAAGGGAACACCGGGGAGCTGTTTTTT	CASLRGEGNTGELFF
TRBD1	TRBV18	TRBJ1-6	few	TGTGCCAGCTCACCGGACAGGGTAGATTCACCCCTCCACTTT	CASSPDRVDSPLHF